This note documents a single T cell receptor (beta chain) sequence. This clonotype is assessed as hyperexpanded (1% or more). Its binding antigen is unknown. Qualities for individual bases were not recorded, and no much larger clone is one base off. The data derive from a study of spatial heterogeneity in lung cancer (dated by TCRdb to between 2017 and 2020). About the investigation overall: More beta-chain than alpha-chain transcripts were consistently detected, likely reflecting higher beta-chain transcript abundance. A strong correlation was found between TCR transcript counts in tumor regions and a T cell transcriptional module score from matched bulk RNA-seq. In the raw uncorrected reads, each unique combination of TCR and UMI appeared on average more than ten times. In non-small cell lung cancer, the study made a quantitative comparison of TCR alpha and beta repertoires among multiple tumor regions, matched nontumor lung and blood. Nonsynonymous mutation counts, determined by whole-exome sequencing of tumor tissue, were related to TCR repertoire features. Both alpha and beta chains were TCR-sequenced in 200 to 250 tumor regions, 64 matched nontumor lung samples and 45 to 60 PBMC samples obtained at surgery. Overall study results and their limits: Additional single-cell paired TCR alpha and beta sequencing was considered necessary to confirm, at a functional level, the hypothesis that regional TCRs recognize regional mutations. The count of ubiquitous expanded TCRs correlated with the count of ubiquitous nonsynonymous mutations, and the count of regional expanded TCRs correlated with the count of regional nonsynonymous mutations. TCR-seq was estimated to cover only approximately 7% of tumor T cells for alpha chains and approximately 13% for beta chains. The number of expanded intratumoral alpha and beta TCRs correlated with the tumor nonsynonymous mutation count.

From the germline V gene (reference sequence), CDR1 is DFQATT and CDR2 is SNEGSKA. The CDR3 runs 15 amino acids, cysteine and phenylalanine included. Only the CDR3 part of the read is kept: 45 bases, read in frame from the first base. V and J are truncated by 4 bases and 3 bases respectively, leaving an intervening sequence of 17 bases. The method was 5' RACE. Sequencing used a NextSeq 500. To allow correction of PCR and sequencing errors, the TCR library protocol tagged every TCR cDNA molecule with a unique molecular identifier. The original pipeline was this. Decombinator tools were used for TCR identification, UMI-based error correction and CDR3 extraction. Expanded TCRs were defined as those above a frequency of 2 per 1,000, corresponding to the top 1% of the tumor frequency distribution. Expanded tumor TCRs were classed as regional if statistically deemed absent (corrected P<0.05) from at least one tumor region, otherwise ubiquitous. Renyi diversity was calculated using the R vegan package after each repertoire was subsampled 100 times to 5,000 TCRs. CDR3 similarity networks were built from amino acid triplet string-kernel similarity, with CDR3s being connected when pairwise similarity was above 0.82. The raw public reads went through TCRdb reprocessing: fastp at Q25, MiXCR clone calling, in-frame beta chains kept. Rows are unified per CDR3 protein, each entry keeping the most common DNA and genes. The V and J calls reflect TCRdb's pipeline rather than the authors' work. The sample table holds several hundred distinct CDR3 sequences, of which approximately 8.9% were seen once. 35% of the sample is in the top ten clones.

Explained via the paper, the time point label denotes: sample taken at primary tumor resection. Donors were some 70 patients with early-stage, untreated non-small cell lung cancer from the lung TRACERx cohort. Without any cell sorting, TCR sequencing was performed on whole RNA extracted either from tumor and nontumor lung tissue or from cryopreserved PBMC samples. Patients were selected for TCR sequencing only if sufficient RNA was available from at least two tumor regions. Before selection, tumor and adjacent nontumor lung specimens were reviewed by a lung pathologist. This receptor was obtained from a male donor with early-stage non-small cell lung cancer. The sample in question was lung tumor tissue, obtained at surgery. The chain couples TRBV20-1 to TRBJ2-3; a tentative D match to TRBD2 spans 7 bases. The DNA reads TGCAGTGCTATCGGATGGGGGGGCGTTACAGATACGCAGTATTTT. Protein translation: CSAIGWGGVTDTQYF.